This T cell receptor beta chain stems from a study of cytomegalovirus exposure and HLA in healthy donors. To note about this clone: Its antigen is not identified.

The primer mix had 60 Vbeta and 13 Jbeta primers. The method was immunoSEQ multiplex PCR; TCRdb's version includes in-frame clones alone and lacks a portion of them. The sample table includes about 160,000 clones. General study findings and limits: Whilst most TCR sequences proved rare, a subset of public TCRs occurred across many donors. A classifier reportedly called cytomegalovirus status with high sensitivity and specificity. Researchers reported in a later analysis that common viral pathogens appeared linked to several top clusters. HLA alleles were associated with roughly 17,000 TCR beta sequences in a later analysis at 0.05 false discovery rate.

The sequence was obtained from a man younger than 45 in good health and CMV-seronegative. Sample: PBMCs.

The CDR3 protein is CASSEVSDTQYF. The CDR3 coding sequence is TGTGCCAGCAGTGAAGTTTCGGATACGCAGTATTTT. The chain uses TRBV2 and TRBJ2-3; D call uncertain. The CDR3 has 12 residues. The germline V gene has CDR1 SNHLY and CDR2 FYNNEI. V was cut by 1 base and J by 6 bases, with 5 bases left in between.